A single sample gave rise to the 15 T cell receptor beta chains below, sequenced in a study of T-cell memory formation after mild COVID-19. In TCRdb, the 5' RACE reads were re-called with MiXCR into one record per CDR3 protein. This sample has about 160,000 distinct CDR3 sequences, with 25% to 40% found just once. The sample was PBMCs or a T cell subset sorted from them (not recorded which). These receptor sequences come from an adult woman who had mild COVID-19 (a few samples of this study predate the infection). Cell type and time point are not known.

The CDR3 sequence: CASRNRGTYNEQFF. CDR3 nucleotide sequence: TGTGCCAGCCGTAACAGGGGGACCTACAATGAGCAGTTCTTC. The V gene is TRBV19, the J gene TRBJ2-1; TRBD1 matches 8 bases. V shed 9 bases, J shed 2 bases, and the junction held 6 bases outside the gene matches. The CDR3 is 14 residues long. CDR1 and CDR2 (germline): LNHDA, SQIVND (reference sequence).

The chain couples TRBV7-9 to TRBJ2-1, with D tentatively TRBD2 (6 bases). In germline, CDR1 is SEHNR, CDR2 FQNEAQ (reference sequence). The CDR3 totals 15 residues. Trimming removed 4 bases at V and 7 bases at J, with 17 bases between. CDR3 nucleotides: TGTGCCAGCAGCTATATTCCGGGAGCGGGTAATGAGCAGTTCTTC. Translation: CASSYIPGAGNEQFF.

This rearrangement joins TRBV29-1 to TRBJ2-7; tentatively, D is TRBD2 (5 bases). The germline V and J ends were trimmed by 3 bases and 7 bases, with 28 bases remaining between them. Germline V gene sequence: CDR1 SQVTM, CDR2 ANQGSEA. This CDR3 comprises 17 residues. CDR3 loop: CSVDGGPEWAPYGEQYF. The CDR3 nucleotides are TGCAGCGTTGACGGAGGACCCGAATGGGCCCCTTATGGGGAGCAGTACTTC.

The chain carries TRBV16 and TRBJ2-4, with D hard to call. The CDR3 contains 16 residues. Looked up from germline, CDR1 is KGHSY and CDR2 is FQNENV. The V and J ends lost 3 bases and 0 bases respectively, with 12 bases between them. CDR3 nucleotide sequence: TGTGCCAGCAGCCAGCAATCTTCAGTAGCCAAAAACATTCAGTACTTC. Translation: CASSQQSSVAKNIQYF.

This clonotype was detected only once. The chain employs TRBV15 and TRBJ2-3; D call uncertain. The CDR3 is 14 residues long. From germline, CDR1 is LNHNV and CDR2 YYDKDF (reference sequence). V was pared by 5 bases and J by 0 bases, with 9 bases between. The CDR3 nucleotides read TGTGCCACCAGCGCCGCCGGGAGCACAGATACGCAGTATTTT. As protein: CATSAAGSTDTQYF.

This clonotype appeared a few times. The chain combines TRBV9 with TRBJ2-2; D assignment may be TRBD1 or TRBD2 (5 bases each). The V gene's germline CDR1 is SGDLS and CDR2 YYNGEE. The V gene lost 0 bases and the J gene lost 6 bases, with 21 bases spanning the gap. The CDR3 sequence is 18 residues long. The CDR3 DNA reads TGTGCCAGCAGCGTAGCCCGGTCGGGACCTCCTTGGGCCGGGGAGCTGTTTTTT. Its protein is CASSVARSGPPWAGELFF.

For the CDR3, the DNA is TGTGCCAGCAGCTTAACCCAGGGGGTCGAGCAGTACTTC. Protein product: CASSLTQGVEQYF. V is TRBV7-6 and J is TRBJ2-7; 7 positions agree with TRBD1. Per germline, CDR1 SGHVS and CDR2 FNYEAQ. CDR3 size: 13 residues. Trimming took 2 bases from V and 6 from J; bases not matched to a gene: 4.

The rearrangement uses TRBV6-4 and TRBJ2-3; 9 bases line up with TRBD1. The CDR3 is 14 residues long. V shed 3 bases and J 4 bases; nucleotides not matched to a gene: 2. Germline V lookup: CDR1 MRHNA, CDR2 SNTAGT. The chain's CDR3 is CASSEGQGADTQYF. The CDR3 DNA follows: TGTGCCAGCAGTGAGGGACAGGGAGCAGATACGCAGTATTTT.

The chain carries TRBV2 and TRBJ2-5, with 7 bases lining up with TRBD1. With 10 bases clipped from V and 1 base from J, the junction kept 6 bases outside the gene matches. This CDR3 contains 13 residues. In germline, CDR1 is SNHLY, CDR2 FYNNEI. DNA for the CDR3: TGTGCCACAGGGGGACGGGCCCAAGAGACCCAGTACTTC. Protein: CATGGRAQETQYF.

Here the CDR3 DNA reads TGCAGTGCTAGATCCGGGACAGAAAACTACGAGCAGTACTTC. It specifies CSARSGTENYEQYF. The chain employs TRBV20-1 and TRBJ2-7, with TRBD1 identical over 7 bases. CDR3 length equals 14 residues. The germline V gene encodes CDR1 DFQATT and CDR2 SNEGSKA (reference sequence). V lost 2 bases, J lost 3 bases, and 7 bases stayed unmatched.

V gene TRBV7-9 combines with J gene TRBJ2-5; D unclear. Germline CDR1 and CDR2: SEHNR and FQNEAQ (reference sequence). The CDR3 is made up of 13 amino acids. The ends were cut back, 3 bases at V and 4 bases at J, with 9 bases in the middle. CDR3: CASSFGVRETQYF. Written as DNA, the CDR3 is TGTGCCAGCAGCTTCGGTGTTAGAGAGACCCAGTACTTC.

In this sample, this clonotype turned up a few times. V is TRBV25-1 and J is TRBJ1-1; D is uncertain. Trimming pared 6 bases from V and 3 bases from J, leaving 17 bases between. There are 15 residues in the CDR3. Germline-derived CDR1 and CDR2 are MGHDK and SYGVNS. CDR3 DNA sequence: TGTGCCAGCAGCCTTCTACGCGGGAAACACACTGAAGCTTTCTTT. This gives the protein CASSLLRGKHTEAFF.

The V call is TRBV5-6, the J call TRBJ1-1; D is unclear. Trimming left V 3 bases short and J 6 bases short, with 18 bases between. Germline V lookup: CDR1 SGHDT, CDR2 YYEEEE. CDR3 size: 15 residues. The chain's CDR3 is CASSSPYGRRAEAFF. CDR3 sequence (DNA): TGTGCCAGCAGCTCGCCTTACGGGAGAAGGGCTGAAGCTTTCTTT.

The rearrangement joins TRBV7-2 to TRBJ2-2; 11 nucleotides match TRBD2. The trim removed 5 bases at V and 4 bases at J, leaving 9 bases unmatched. In germline, CDR1 is SGHTA, CDR2 FQGNSA. The length of the CDR3 is 17 residues. CDR3 protein: CASSLVRLAGTTGELFF. CDR3 nucleotide sequence: TGTGCCAGCAGCCTAGTCCGACTAGCGGGAACCACCGGGGAGCTGTTTTTT.

V and J are TRBV18 and TRBJ2-7; 14 bases map to TRBD2. Losses at the gene ends were 6 bases for V and 7 bases for J; bases not matched to a gene: 11. Germline values: CDR1 KGHSH, CDR2 LQKENI. This CDR3 spans 16 amino acids. CDR3 sequence reads: CASSPGLAGAAGEQYF. The CDR3 DNA reads TGTGCCAGCTCCCCGGGACTAGCGGGAGCGGCGGGAGAGCAGTACTTC.